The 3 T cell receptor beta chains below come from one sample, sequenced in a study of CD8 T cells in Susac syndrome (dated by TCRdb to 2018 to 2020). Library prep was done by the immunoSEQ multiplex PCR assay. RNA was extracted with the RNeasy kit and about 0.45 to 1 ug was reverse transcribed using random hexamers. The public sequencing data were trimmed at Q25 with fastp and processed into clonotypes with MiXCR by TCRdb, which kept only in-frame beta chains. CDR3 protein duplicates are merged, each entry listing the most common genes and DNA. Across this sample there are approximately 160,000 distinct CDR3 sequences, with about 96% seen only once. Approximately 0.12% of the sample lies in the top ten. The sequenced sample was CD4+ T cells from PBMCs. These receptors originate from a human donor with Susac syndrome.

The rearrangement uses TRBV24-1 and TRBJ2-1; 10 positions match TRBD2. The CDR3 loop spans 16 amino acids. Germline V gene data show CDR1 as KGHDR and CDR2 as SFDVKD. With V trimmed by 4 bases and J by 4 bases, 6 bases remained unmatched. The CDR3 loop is CATSDSGTSEYNEQFF. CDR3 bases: TGTGCCACCAGTGACTCCGGGACTAGCGAATACAATGAGCAGTTCTTC.

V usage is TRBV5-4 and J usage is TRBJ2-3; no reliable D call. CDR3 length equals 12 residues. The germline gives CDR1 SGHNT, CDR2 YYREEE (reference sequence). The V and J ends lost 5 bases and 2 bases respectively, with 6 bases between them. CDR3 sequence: CASSDTTDTQYF. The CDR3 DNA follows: TGTGCCAGCAGTGATACCACAGATACGCAGTATTTT. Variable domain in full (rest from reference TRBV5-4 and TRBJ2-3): ETGVTQSPTHLIKTRGQQVTLRCSSQSGHNTVSWYQQALGQGPQFIFQYYREEENGRGNFPPRFSGLQFPNYSSELNVNALELDDSALYLCASSDTTDTQYFGPGTRLTVL.

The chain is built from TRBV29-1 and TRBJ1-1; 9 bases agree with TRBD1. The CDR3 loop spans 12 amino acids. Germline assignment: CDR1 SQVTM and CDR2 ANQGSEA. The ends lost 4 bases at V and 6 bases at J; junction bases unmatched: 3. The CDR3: CSVGQGGAEAFF. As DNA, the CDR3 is TGCAGCGTTGGACAGGGGGGTGCTGAAGCTTTCTTT. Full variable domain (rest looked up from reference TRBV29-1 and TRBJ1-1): SAVISQKPSRDICQRGTSLTIQCQVDSQVTMMFWYRQQPGQSLTLIATANQGSEATYESGFVIDKFPISRPNLTFSTLTVSNMSPEDSSIYLCSVGQGGAEAFFGQGTRLTVV.